The clone carrying this TCR beta chain was seen repeatedly, ten times or more. The antigen remains undetermined. Germline CDR1 is MRHNA and CDR2 is SNTAGT. The CDR3 has 15 amino acids. Germline trimming cut 5 bases from V and 5 bases from J; bases unmatched to any gene: 4. These data belong to a study of human T cells and chemical hapten exposure. General study points: Sensitizing to DPC left TCRs with a frequency above 1 in 1000 unaltered.

As for time point: healthy volunteer bleed at 2 weeks. It was from unfractionated whole blood that total RNA was extracted. Unique molecular identifiers were attached to individual cDNA molecules during library preparation. Authors' processing steps: A per-sample median of about 100,000 TCRs was observed, with counts ranging from about 20,000 to 750,000. A single record per CDR3 protein comes from TCRdb applying MiXCR to the RACE reads. TCRdb, rather than the study authors, made the V and J calls. The table includes roughly 100,000 distinct CDR3 sequences, approximately 10% detected once. The TCR originated in a female donor in good health. Some clones in this sample may be carry-over from other donors' samples. The specimen sequenced was whole blood. The chain combines TRBV6-4 with TRBJ2-1; 12 nucleotides agree with TRBD2. Here the CDR3 DNA reads TGTGCCAGCAGTAGGACTAGCGGGGCACACAATGAGCAGTTCTTC. Its protein product is CASSRTSGAHNEQFF.